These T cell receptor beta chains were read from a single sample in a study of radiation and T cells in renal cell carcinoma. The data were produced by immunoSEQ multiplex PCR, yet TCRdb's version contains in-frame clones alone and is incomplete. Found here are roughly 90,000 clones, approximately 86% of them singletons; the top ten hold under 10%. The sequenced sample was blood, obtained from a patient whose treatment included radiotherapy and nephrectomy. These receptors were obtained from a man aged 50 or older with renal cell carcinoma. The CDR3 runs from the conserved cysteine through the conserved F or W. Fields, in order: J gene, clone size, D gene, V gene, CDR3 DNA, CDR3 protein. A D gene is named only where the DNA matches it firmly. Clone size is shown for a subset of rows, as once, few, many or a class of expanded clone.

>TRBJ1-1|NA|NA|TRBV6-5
TGTGCCAGCAGTTACGGTAAGGATACTGAAGCTTTCTTT
CASSYGKDTEAFF
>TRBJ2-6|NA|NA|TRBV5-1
TGCGCCAGCAGCAACGGACTATCTGGGGCCAACGTCCTGACTTTC
CASSNGLSGANVLTF
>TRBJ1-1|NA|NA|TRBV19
TGTGCCAGTCAAAAGGACTCGTACATCAGGGAAGAAGCTTTCTTT
CASQKDSYIREEAFF
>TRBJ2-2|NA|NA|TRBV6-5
TGTGCCAGCAGCGACAGACTTCCCACCGGGGAGCTGTTTTTT
CASSDRLPTGELFF
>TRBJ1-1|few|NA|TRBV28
TGTGCCAGCAGTGTGGTTGGGGGTGGAATTAAGAACACTGAAGCTTTCTTT
CASSVVGGGIKNTEAFF
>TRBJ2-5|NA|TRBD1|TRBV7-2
TGTGCCAGCAGCTGGGGGGACAGGAGGCTAGAGACCCAGTACTTC
CASSWGDRRLETQYF
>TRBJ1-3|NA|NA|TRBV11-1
TGTGCCAGCAGCTTAGCAGGGAGCTCTGGAAACACCATATATTTT
CASSLAGSSGNTIYF
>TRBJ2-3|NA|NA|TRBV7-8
TGTGCCAGCAGCCAGGGTACTTTTAATGCAGATACGCAGTATTTT
CASSQGTFNADTQYF
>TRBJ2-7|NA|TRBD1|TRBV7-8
TGTGCCAGCAGCTTAAGCGGTTTTGGGACAGACTCCTACGAGCAGTACTTC
CASSLSGFGTDSYEQYF
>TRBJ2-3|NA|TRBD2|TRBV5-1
TGCGCCAGCAGCTTGTGGAGGAGCGGGAGGGGCACAGATACGCAGTATTTT
CASSLWRSGRGTDTQYF
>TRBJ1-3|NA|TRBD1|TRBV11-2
TGTGCCAGCAGCTTAGTTCAGGGGGCAGGAGGAAACACCATATATTTT
CASSLVQGAGGNTIYF
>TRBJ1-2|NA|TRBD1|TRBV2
TGTGCCAGCAGTGAATATGCAGGGGGGAACGGCTACACCTTC
CASSEYAGGNGYTF
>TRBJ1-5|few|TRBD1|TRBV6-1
TGTGCCAGCAGTGAATCGTGGAGGACAGGGATCCAGCCCCAGCATTTT
CASSESWRTGIQPQHF
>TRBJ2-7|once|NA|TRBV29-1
TGCAGCGGGCGGAGAGACGACAGCTCCTACGAGCAGTACTTC
CSGRRDDSSYEQYF
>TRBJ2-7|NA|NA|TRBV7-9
TGTGCCAGCAGCTTTGAAGGGGCAGGATCGTACTACGAGCAGTACTTC
CASSFEGAGSYYEQYF
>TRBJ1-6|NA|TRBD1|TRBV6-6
TGTGCCAGCAGCTCAACAGGACAGGGAAGATCACCCCTCCACTTT
CASSSTGQGRSPLHF
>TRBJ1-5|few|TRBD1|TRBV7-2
TGTGCCAGCAGCTTAGGAACCTGGACAGGTGATCAGCCCCAGCATTTT
CASSLGTWTGDQPQHF
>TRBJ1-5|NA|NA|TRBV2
TGTGCCAGCGGCAGGGACCTCAATCAGCCCCAGCATTTT
CASGRDLNQPQHF
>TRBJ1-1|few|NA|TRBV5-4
TGTGCCAGCAGCTTTCCCAGGGATGAGAACACTGAAGCTTTCTTT
CASSFPRDENTEAFF
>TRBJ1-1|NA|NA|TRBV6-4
TGTGCCAGCAGCAACAGGGCGAACACTGAAGCTTTCTTT
CASSNRANTEAFF
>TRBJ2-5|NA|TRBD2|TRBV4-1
TGCGCCAGCAGCCGCCGACTAGCGGGAGACGGAGAGACCCAGTACTTC
CASSRRLAGDGETQYF
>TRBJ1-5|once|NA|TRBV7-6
TGTGCCAGCAGCTTAGCCGTCGGGGATCAGCCCCAGCATTTT
CASSLAVGDQPQHF
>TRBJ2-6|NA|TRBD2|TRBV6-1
TGTGCCAGCCTACTGGGGGGGTCTGGGGCCAACGTCCTGACTTTC
CASLLGGSGANVLTF
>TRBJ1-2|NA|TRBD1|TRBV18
TGTGCCAGCTCACCAATTCCGGGACAGGGGGCGCTGAACTATGGCTACACCTTC
CASSPIPGQGALNYGYTF
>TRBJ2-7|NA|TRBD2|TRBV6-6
TGTGCCAGCAGGGGGGAGGGGAACTCCTACGAGCAGTACTTC
CASRGEGNSYEQYF
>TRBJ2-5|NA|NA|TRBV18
TGTGCCAGCTCAACTCTCAGGGGAGGGGAGACCCAGTACTTC
CASSTLRGGETQYF
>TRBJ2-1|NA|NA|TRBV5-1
TGCGCCAGCAGCTTGCAAGCTTCGGCCTCCTACAATGAGCAGTTCTTC
CASSLQASASYNEQFF
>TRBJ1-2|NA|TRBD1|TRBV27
TGTGCCAGCAGTTTAGTCTCCGGGACAGGGGTTGGCGGCTACACCTTC
CASSLVSGTGVGGYTF
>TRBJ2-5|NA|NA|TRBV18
TGTGCCAGCTCACCACGGGCACCCCAAGAGACCCAGTACTTC
CASSPRAPQETQYF
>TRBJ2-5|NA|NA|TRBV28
TGTGCCAGCAGTTTTCTTACTCTGAGGTCCCAAGAGACCCAGTACTTC
CASSFLTLRSQETQYF
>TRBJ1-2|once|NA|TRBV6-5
TGTGCCAGCAGTTCCCCGGGACATTCTAACTATGGCTACACCTTC
CASSSPGHSNYGYTF
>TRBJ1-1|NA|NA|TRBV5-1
TGCGCCAGCAGCCTAAAACAAGATACTGAAGCTTTCTTT
CASSLKQDTEAFF
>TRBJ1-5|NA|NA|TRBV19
TGTGCCAGTAGAATGCGCCAATTGGTAGGCCAGCCCCAGCATTTT
CASRMRQLVGQPQHF
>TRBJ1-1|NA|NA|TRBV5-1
TGCGCCAGCAGCCCCCCGGCGAACACTGAAGCTTTCTTT
CASSPPANTEAFF
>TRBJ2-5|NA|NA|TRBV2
TGTGCCAGCACCACAACGATGTTAGGAGAGCAGTACTTC
CASTTTMLGEQYF
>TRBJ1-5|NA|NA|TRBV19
TGTGCCAGTAGTAGCCAGCGGGATCAGCCCCAGCATTTT
CASSSQRDQPQHF
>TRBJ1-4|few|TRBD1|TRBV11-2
TGTGCCAGCAGCCGAAGAGAGGGGGCGCGTGAAAAACTGTTTTTT
CASSRREGAREKLFF
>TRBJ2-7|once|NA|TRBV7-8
TGTGCCAGCAGCTTAGTAAAGTTCGGGGGCCGGGTTCCCTACGAGCAGTACTTC
CASSLVKFGGRVPYEQYF
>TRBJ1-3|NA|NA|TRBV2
TGTGCCAGCAGTGGGGGGCCAGGAGGGGTCTCTGGAAACACCATATATTTT
CASSGGPGGVSGNTIYF
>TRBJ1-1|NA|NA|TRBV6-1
TGTGCCAGCAGTGAAGCGGCGGGGGGGGCTGAAGCTTTCTTT
CASSEAAGGAEAFF
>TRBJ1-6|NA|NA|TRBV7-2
TGTGCCAGCAGCTTTCGTTCTGTTTCACCCCTCCACTTT
CASSFRSVSPLHF
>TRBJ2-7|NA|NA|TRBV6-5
TGCTCCACCTCGGACCTTAACTACGAGCAGTACTTC
CSTSDLNYEQYF
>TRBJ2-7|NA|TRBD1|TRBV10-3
TGTGCCATCAGTGAGTCGAGGGGGACAGACTACGAGCAGTACTTC
CAISESRGTDYEQYF
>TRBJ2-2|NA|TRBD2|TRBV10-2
TGCGCCAGCAAGGGGCGCGGGAGGGACACCGGGGAGCTGTTTTTT
CASKGRGRDTGELFF
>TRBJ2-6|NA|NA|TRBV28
TGTGCCAGCAGTTTTCCCCGCTATTCTGGGGCCAACGTCCTGACTTTC
CASSFPRYSGANVLTF
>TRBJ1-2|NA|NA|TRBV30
TGTGCCTGGAGTGTATCACATCAGGGAGGCGGCTACACCTTC
CAWSVSHQGGGYTF
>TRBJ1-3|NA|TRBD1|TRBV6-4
TGTGCCAGCCCAGGGGGCTTTTCTGGAAACACCATATATTTT
CASPGGFSGNTIYF
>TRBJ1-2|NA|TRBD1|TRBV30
TGTGCCTGGAGTGTACTGACAGGGTATGGCTACACCTTC
CAWSVLTGYGYTF
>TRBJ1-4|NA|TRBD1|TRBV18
TGTGCCAGCTCGCAGAACGGACAGGGGGAAAAACTGTTTTTT
CASSQNGQGEKLFF
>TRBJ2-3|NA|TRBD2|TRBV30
TGTGCCTGGAGCGCCAGGGGGACTAGCGGGAGGCTACGTCGTGGAGATACGCAGTATTTT
CAWSARGTSGRLRRGDTQYF
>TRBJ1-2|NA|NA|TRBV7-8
TGTGCCAGCAGCTTACAGGGTAGCGGCTATGGCTACACCTTC
CASSLQGSGYGYTF
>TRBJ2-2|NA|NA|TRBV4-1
TGCGCCAGCAGCCAATCCCACGGGGCGGGGAACACCGGGGAGCTGTTTTTT
CASSQSHGAGNTGELFF
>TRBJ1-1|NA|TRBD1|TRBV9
TGTGCCAGCAGCCCTTCCGGGACAGGCGTGAACACTGAAGCTTTCTTT
CASSPSGTGVNTEAFF